The 30 T cell receptor beta chains below come from one sample, sequenced in a study of T cells after yellow fever vaccination. TCRdb itself ran the 5' RACE reads through MiXCR, one entry per CDR3 protein. The sample shows 96,000 or so distinct CDR3 sequences, approximately 8.4% of them seen only once. This specimen was CD8+ T cells not binding an NS4B(214-222) dextramer, sorted from PBMCs, taken around 16 days after the first yellow fever vaccination. The receptors here all came from a man aged 18 to 30 who received the YFV17D yellow fever vaccine.

The chain has TRBV4-1 and TRBJ2-1; 8 bases line up with TRBD1. The CDR3 totals 15 residues. Unmatched junction bases numbered 6, after V lost 6 bases and J lost 2 bases. Per germline, CDR1 MGHRA and CDR2 YSYEKL. CDR3 sequence: CASSIDRGPYNEQFF. The CDR3 DNA is TGCGCCAGCAGTATCGACAGGGGTCCCTACAATGAGCAGTTCTTC.

This clonotype has a handful of counts. The chain has TRBV6-1 and TRBJ2-2; D might be TRBD2 (5 bases). Deletions cut 6 bases from V and 4 bases from J, with 15 bases between. This CDR3 comprises 15 residues. CDR1 MNHNS and CDR2 SASEGT come from the germline V gene. The CDR3 loop is CASSPTEGSTGELFF. DNA for the CDR3: TGTGCCAGCAGCCCTACCGAAGGGAGCACCGGGGAGCTGTTTTTT.

Only a few counts were recorded for this clonotype. The J gene is TRBJ2-7, the V gene TRBV5-6, with a tentative D call TRBD1 (5 bases). CDR3 length equals 16 residues. Germline values: CDR1 SGHDT, CDR2 YYEEEE. Between the trimmed V and J ends, which lost 1 base and 2 bases, there was a span of 16 bases. The CDR3 protein is CASSLFVQDAPYEQYV. The CDR3 DNA reads as TGTGCCAGCAGCTTGTTCGTACAGGACGCCCCCTACGAGCAGTACGTC.

This clonotype was seen a handful of times. The chain uses TRBV7-9 and TRBJ2-3, with D hard to call. The V end was cut by 4 bases, the J end by 5 bases, with 7 bases between. Germline-derived CDR1 and CDR2 are SEHNR and FQNEAQ (reference sequence). The CDR3 runs to 12 residues. CDR3 nucleotide sequence: TGTGCCAGCAGCTCGTGGGTAGATACGCAGTATTTT. This gives the protein CASSSWVDTQYF. The entire variable domain, with the rest obtained from reference TRBV7-9 and TRBJ2-3, is as follows: DTGVSQNPRHKITKRGQNVTFRCDPISEHNRLYWYRQTLGQGPEFLTYFQNEAQLEKSRLLSDRFSAERPKGSFSTLEIQRTEQGDSAMYLCASSSWVDTQYFGPGTRLTVL.

This clonotype showed up just a few times. This chain links TRBV5-6 with TRBJ2-5; 7 bases are a match to TRBD2. Germline loops: CDR1 SGHDT, CDR2 YYEEEE. V was clipped by 3 bases and J by 2 bases; unmatched bases: 4. The length of the CDR3 is 14 residues. This CDR3 is CASSSPGRQETQYF. DNA for the CDR3: TGTGCCAGCAGCTCGCCCGGGAGGCAAGAGACCCAGTACTTC.

This clonotype was picked up a small number of times. The rearrangement uses TRBV10-2 and TRBJ2-5, with D unresolved. In germline, CDR1 is WSHSY, CDR2 SAAADI. V lost 3 bases to trimming and J lost 5 bases, with 13 bases between them. The CDR3 is 14 amino acids. CDR3 region: CASSENSQLETQYF. The CDR3, as DNA: TGCGCCAGCAGTGAAAACAGCCAGTTGGAGACCCAGTACTTC.

This clonotype has at least ten counts. This rearrangement joins TRBV6-5 to TRBJ1-6; D gene uncertain. Trimming pared 8 bases from V and 5 bases from J, leaving 13 bases between. CDR3 length: 14 residues. Germline values: CDR1 MNHEY, CDR2 SVGAGI. As DNA, the CDR3 is TGTGCCAGCCCTGGTAACGCCGATAATTCACCCCTCCACTTT. Its translation: CASPGNADNSPLHF.

The genes are TRBV20-1 and TRBJ2-3; tentative D call: TRBD2 (7 bases). Trimming stripped 6 bases from V and 4 bases from J, with 14 bases between. This CDR3 region has 13 residues. The germline CDR1 and CDR2 sequences are DFQATT and SNEGSKA (reference sequence). CDR3 residues: CSAAWGGPDTQYF. DNA for the CDR3: TGCAGTGCCGCCTGGGGGGGCCCAGATACGCAGTATTTT.

There are a few counts of this clonotype. The chain recombines TRBV29-1 with TRBJ2-7, with TRBD2 identical over 16 bases. J lost 5 bases, V lost 4 bases, and 8 bases had no gene match. The CDR3 extends over 16 amino acids. The germline gives CDR1 SQVTM, CDR2 ANQGSEA. For the CDR3, the DNA is TGCAGCGTTGCGGGACTAGCGGGGGGGCCATGGGACGAGCAGTACGTC. Residues: CSVAGLAGGPWDEQYV.

Only a few counts were recorded for this clonotype. The chain has TRBV20-1 and TRBJ2-4; possible D gene TRBD1, 6 bases. CDR1 DFQATT and CDR2 SNEGSKA come from the germline V gene (reference sequence). Trimming took 8 bases from V and 5 from J, leaving 13 bases between them. The CDR3 spans 12 residues. The CDR3 DNA reads TGCAGTCCTCAAGGACAGCAAAACATTCAGTACTTC. Translating it yields CSPQGQQNIQYF.

There are a few counts of this clonotype. The J gene is TRBJ2-1, the V gene TRBV4-3, with TRBD2 matching over 7 bases. CDR1 is LGHNA and CDR2 is YSLEER in the germline V gene. The junction had 6 bases not matched to a gene; V was cut back by 0 bases and J by 4 bases. This CDR3 is built from 16 residues. CDR3 region: CASSQDFRGEYNEQFF. The CDR3 bases are TGCGCCAGCAGCCAAGATTTCCGGGGGGAGTACAATGAGCAGTTCTTC.

This clonotype appeared a few times. The chain employs TRBV20-1 and TRBJ2-7; D might be TRBD1 (6 bases). From germline, CDR1 is DFQATT and CDR2 SNEGSKA (reference sequence). The CDR3 runs 12 residues. Deletions cut 0 bases from V and 3 bases from J, with 6 bases between. CDR3 residues: CSAREQGYEQYF. In DNA, the CDR3 is TGCAGTGCTAGAGAACAGGGCTACGAGCAGTACTTC.

Details on this clonotype: The DNA is omitted, as the CDR3 cannot be located on it reliably, and the CDR3 follows TCRdb's listing. The CDR3 is CASSFLAGVHNEQFF. V gene TRBV27 combines with J gene TRBJ2-1; the D call of TRBD1 is as the table states it, not checked on the DNA. The CDR3 numbers 15 amino acids, ends counted. Germline CDR1 reads MNHEY; CDR2 reads SMNVEV (reference sequence).

V gene TRBV29-1 combines with J gene TRBJ2-6, with a tentative D call TRBD1 (5 bases). V dropped 6 bases and J dropped 0 bases, with 15 bases sitting between them. CDR3 length: 16 amino acids. Germline-derived CDR1 and CDR2 are SQVTM and ANQGSEA. The CDR3 sequence: CSVKATVNSGANVLTF. The CDR3 bases are TGCAGCGTAAAAGCGACAGTCAACTCTGGGGCCAACGTCCTGACTTTC.

This clonotype has more than one count but fewer than ten. The rearrangement uses TRBV5-1 and TRBJ1-1, with D possibly being TRBD1 (5 bases). Deletions cut 2 bases from V and 3 bases from J, with 17 bases between. The CDR3 totals 16 residues. The germline gives CDR1 SGHRS, CDR2 YFSETQ. The CDR3, as DNA: TGCGCCAGCAGCTTTCGCGGGGACTCTAGGGACACTGAAGCTTTCTTT. This sequence encodes CASSFRGDSRDTEAFF.

This clonotype was observed a few times. The chain employs TRBV2 and TRBJ1-1; no firm D call. Deletions cut 5 bases from V and 11 bases from J, with 24 bases between. CDR1 SNHLY and CDR2 FYNNEI come from the germline V gene. The CDR3 runs 15 residues. CDR3 protein: CASSSTMPGPLWAFF. The CDR3 DNA follows: TGTGCCAGCAGTTCAACCATGCCCGGTCCCCTGTGGGCTTTCTTT.

The rearrangement joins TRBV5-1 to TRBJ1-6; 8 bases map to TRBD1. Germline V gene lookup returns CDR1 SGHRS and CDR2 YFSETQ. This CDR3 has 17 amino acids. The V and J ends lost 0 bases and 8 bases, in that order; junction bases with no gene match: 10. The CDR3 loop is CASSLGYRDRFDSPLHF. The CDR3 DNA is TGCGCCAGCAGCTTGGGGTACCGGGACAGGTTTGATTCACCCCTCCACTTT.

This clonotype turned up a few times. V gene TRBV5-1 combines with J gene TRBJ2-7; 9 bases are a match to TRBD1. Unmatched junction bases numbered 12, after V lost 7 bases and J lost 4 bases. Germline V gives CDR1 SGHRS, CDR2 YFSETQ. The CDR3 is 15 amino acids. In DNA form, the CDR3 reads TGCGCCAGCGATATAACAGGGGGCATTCGATACGAGCAGTACTTC. Protein sequence: CASDITGGIRYEQYF.

V and J are TRBV4-1 and TRBJ2-1; D is unresolved. Germline CDR1 MGHRA, CDR2 YSYEKL. The CDR3 spans 12 residues. Trimming cost V 1 base and J 13 bases, with 11 bases left between them. The CDR3 spells CASSQGGRSQFF. Written as DNA, the CDR3 is TGCGCCAGCAGCCAAGGTGGCCGGTCCCAGTTCTTC.

The chain has TRBV6-2 or TRBV6-3 and TRBJ1-1; TRBD1 is a possible D gene (6 bases). Germline V gives CDR1 MNHEY, CDR2 SVGEGT. The CDR3 is 16 amino acids. V was cut by 7 bases and J by 0 bases, with 18 bases left in between. CDR3 residues: CASNRGGGYMNTEAFF. The CDR3 nucleotides are TGTGCCAGCAACCGAGGGGGGGGCTACATGAACACTGAAGCTTTCTTT.

This clonotype came up a few times. This sequence joins TRBV7-9 and TRBJ1-5; D uncertain. The V gene's germline CDR1 is SEHNR and CDR2 FQNEAQ (reference sequence). This CDR3 region has 15 residues. Trimming cost V 4 bases and J 3 bases, with 13 bases left between them. The CDR3 nucleotides are TGTGCCAGCAGCTCCACTAGGCAGACCAATCAGCCCCAGCATTTT. Its translation is CASSSTRQTNQPQHF.

This clonotype was counted a few times. Written as DNA, the CDR3 is TGTGCCAGCAACGGGGGCACGAACACCGGGGAGCTGTTTTTT. This encodes CASNGGTNTGELFF. This chain links TRBV5-5 with TRBJ2-2, with D perhaps matching TRBD1 or TRBD2 (6 bases each). There are 14 residues in the CDR3. Trimming stripped 6 bases from V and 0 bases from J, with 9 bases between. CDR1 is SGHKS, CDR2 YYEKEE, per germline (reference sequence).

This chain uses TRBV5-1 with TRBJ1-1, with a weak D call TRBD1 (6 bases). From germline, CDR1 is SGHRS and CDR2 YFSETQ. The CDR3 is 16 amino acids. Trimming cost V 1 base and J 0 bases, with 13 bases left between them. The chain's CDR3 is CASSLIGGDMNTEAFF. The CDR3 DNA sequence: TGCGCCAGCAGCTTGATTGGTGGGGACATGAACACTGAAGCTTTCTTT.

This clonotype was found many times. The CDR3 DNA is TGCAGCGTTAAGGCCTTCTCTGGAAACACCATATATTTT. It yields the protein CSVKAFSGNTIYF. The gene calls are TRBV29-1 and TRBJ1-3; no firm D call. The germline V gene encodes CDR1 SQVTM and CDR2 ANQGSEA. This CDR3 region has 13 residues. The V end was cut by 5 bases, the J end by 0 bases, with 8 bases between. Filled out from reference TRBV29-1 and TRBJ1-3, the complete variable domain reads SAVISQKPSRDICQRGTSLTIQCQVDSQVTMMFWYRQQPGQSLTLIATANQGSEATYESGFVIDKFPISRPNLTFSTLTVSNMSPEDSSIYLCSVKAFSGNTIYFGEGSWLTVV.

The gene calls are TRBV7-8 and TRBJ2-3; 11 nucleotides align to TRBD2. V shed 5 bases and J 4 bases; nucleotides not matched to a gene: 5. CDR1 and CDR2 from the germline V gene are SGHVS and FQNEAQ. The CDR3 runs to 15 residues. In DNA form, the CDR3 reads TGTGCCAGCAGCATTAGCGGGGGGGCCTCAGATACGCAGTATTTT. It is translated as CASSISGGASDTQYF.

This clonotype was detected only a few times. The chain recombines TRBV7-2 with TRBJ1-6; D gene uncertain. The V end lost 5 bases, the J end lost 7 bases, and 15 bases lay between the germline ends. The germline CDR1 and CDR2 sequences are SGHTA and FQGNSA. The CDR3 loop spans 15 amino acids. DNA of the CDR3: TGTGCCAGCAGCGAATCTCAATTGGGGAATTCACCCCTCCACTTT. Translated: CASSESQLGNSPLHF.

The V gene is TRBV14, the J gene TRBJ2-7; D possibly corresponds to TRBD2 (5 bases). The germline CDR1 and CDR2 sequences are SGHDN and FVKESK. V was trimmed by 9 bases and J by 6 bases, leaving 15 bases between them. CDR3 length: 12 residues. The CDR3 sequence: CARGPTGSEQYF. As DNA, the CDR3 is TGTGCCAGAGGCCCTACGGGATCCGAGCAGTACTTC.

The J gene is TRBJ1-2, the V gene TRBV20-1, with D hard to call. Germline V gene sequence: CDR1 DFQATT, CDR2 SNEGSKA (reference sequence). CDR3 length: 13 residues. The germline V and J ends were trimmed by 2 bases and 3 bases, with 10 bases remaining between them. In DNA form, the CDR3 reads TGCAGTGCTAGACAAAGCAACTACTATGGCTACACCTTC. Amino acid sequence: CSARQSNYYGYTF.

The J gene is TRBJ2-7, the V gene TRBV7-8; D not resolved. This CDR3 spans 12 amino acids. Per germline, CDR1 SGHVS and CDR2 FQNEAQ. Trimming took off 3 bases at V and 6 bases at J, with 9 bases between the two ends. CDR3 coding DNA: TGTGCCAGCAGCTTTTCACCTACCGAGCAGTACTTC. It is translated as CASSFSPTEQYF.

This clonotype has more than one count but fewer than ten. This chain connects TRBV20-1 to TRBJ2-7, with 11 positions matching TRBD2. The germline gives CDR1 DFQATT, CDR2 SNEGSKA (reference sequence). This CDR3 is 16 amino acids long. V gave up 1 base and J gave up 6 bases; unmatched junction bases: 11. CDR3 sequence reads: CSARGRASGGWSEQYV. For the CDR3, the DNA is TGCAGTGCTAGAGGGAGGGCTAGCGGGGGGTGGAGCGAGCAGTACGTC.